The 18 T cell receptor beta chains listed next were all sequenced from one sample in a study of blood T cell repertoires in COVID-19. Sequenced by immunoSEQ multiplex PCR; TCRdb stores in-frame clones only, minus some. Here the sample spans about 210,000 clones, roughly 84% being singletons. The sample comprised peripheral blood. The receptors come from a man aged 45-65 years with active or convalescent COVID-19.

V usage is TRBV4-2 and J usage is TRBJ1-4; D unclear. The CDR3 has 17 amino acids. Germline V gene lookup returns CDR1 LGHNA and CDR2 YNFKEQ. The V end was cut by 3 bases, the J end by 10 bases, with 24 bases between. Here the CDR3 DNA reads TGTGCCAGCAGCCACCGTCCTCGGACTGACCTAGATGGAAAACTGTTTTTT. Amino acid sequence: CASSHRPRTDLDGKLFF.

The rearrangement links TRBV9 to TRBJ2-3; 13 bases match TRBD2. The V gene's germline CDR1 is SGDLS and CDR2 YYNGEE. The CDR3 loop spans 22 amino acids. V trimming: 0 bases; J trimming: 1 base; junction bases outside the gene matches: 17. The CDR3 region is CASSVADRKGLAGLIRTDTQYF. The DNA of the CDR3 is TGTGCCAGCAGCGTAGCGGACAGGAAGGGACTAGCGGGACTAATTCGCACAGATACGCAGTATTTT.

Here the CDR3 DNA reads TGTGCCAGCAGTTTTCTCTCCGGGACTATAGAAAAACTGTTTTTT. Its protein product is CASSFLSGTIEKLFF. This chain joins TRBV6-6 and TRBJ1-4; possibly TRBD1 for D (5 bases). V lost 4 bases to trimming and J lost 8 bases, with 17 bases between them. The CDR3 covers 15 residues. Germline CDR1 and CDR2: MNHNY and SVGAGI (reference sequence).

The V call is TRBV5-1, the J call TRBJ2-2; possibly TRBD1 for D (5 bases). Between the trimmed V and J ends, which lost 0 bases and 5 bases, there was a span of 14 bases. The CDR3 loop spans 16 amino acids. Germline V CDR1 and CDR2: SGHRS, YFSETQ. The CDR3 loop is CASSLAWGSKTGELFF. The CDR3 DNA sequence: TGCGCCAGCAGCTTGGCCTGGGGCAGCAAGACCGGGGAGCTGTTTTTT.

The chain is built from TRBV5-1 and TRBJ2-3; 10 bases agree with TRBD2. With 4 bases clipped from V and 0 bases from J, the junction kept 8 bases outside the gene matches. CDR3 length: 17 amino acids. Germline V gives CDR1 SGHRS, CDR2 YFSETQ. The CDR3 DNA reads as TGCGCCAGCAGCCTAGGTGGGACTAGCGTTAGCACAGATACGCAGTATTTT. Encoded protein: CASSLGGTSVSTDTQYF.

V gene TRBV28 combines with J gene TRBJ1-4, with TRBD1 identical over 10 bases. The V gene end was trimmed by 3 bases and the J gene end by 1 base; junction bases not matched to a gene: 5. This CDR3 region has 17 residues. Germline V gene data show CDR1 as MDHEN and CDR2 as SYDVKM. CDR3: CASSLRQGALTNEKLFF. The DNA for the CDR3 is TGTGCCAGCAGTTTGAGACAGGGGGCTTTAACTAATGAAAAACTGTTTTTT.

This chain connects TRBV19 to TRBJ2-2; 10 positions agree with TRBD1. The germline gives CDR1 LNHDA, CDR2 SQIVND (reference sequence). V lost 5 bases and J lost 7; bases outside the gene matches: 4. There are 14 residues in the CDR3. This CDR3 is CASSRTGGNGELFF. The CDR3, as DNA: TGTGCCAGTAGTCGGACAGGGGGGAACGGGGAGCTGTTTTTT. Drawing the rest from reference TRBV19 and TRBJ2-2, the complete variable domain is DGGITQSPKYLFRKEGQNVTLSCEQNLNHDAMYWYRQDPGQGLRLIYYSQIVNDFQKGDIAEGYSVSREKKESFPLTVTSAQKNPTAFYLCASSRTGGNGELFFGEGSRLTVL.

The CDR3 region is CASSPRGGGYNSPLHF. The CDR3 nucleotides are TGTGCCAGCAGTCCCCGGGGGGGTGGATATAATTCACCCCTCCACTTT. The V call is TRBV28, the J call TRBJ1-6, with D possibly being TRBD1 (5 bases). Between the trimmed V and J ends, which lost 5 bases and 4 bases, there was a span of 15 bases. Germline CDR1 MDHEN, CDR2 SYDVKM. There are 16 residues in the CDR3.

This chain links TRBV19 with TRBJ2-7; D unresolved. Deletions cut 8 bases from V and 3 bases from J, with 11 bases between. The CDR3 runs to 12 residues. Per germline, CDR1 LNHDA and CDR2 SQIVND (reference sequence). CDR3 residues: CASERVRYEQYF. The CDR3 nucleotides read TGTGCCAGTGAACGGGTCCGCTACGAGCAGTACTTC.

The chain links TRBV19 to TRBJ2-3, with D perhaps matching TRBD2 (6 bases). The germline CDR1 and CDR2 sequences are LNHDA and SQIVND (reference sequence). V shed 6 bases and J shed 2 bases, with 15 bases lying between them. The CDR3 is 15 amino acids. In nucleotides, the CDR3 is TGTGCCAGTAGGCCCCGGGCGGGGTACACAGATACGCAGTATTTT. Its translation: CASRPRAGYTDTQYF.

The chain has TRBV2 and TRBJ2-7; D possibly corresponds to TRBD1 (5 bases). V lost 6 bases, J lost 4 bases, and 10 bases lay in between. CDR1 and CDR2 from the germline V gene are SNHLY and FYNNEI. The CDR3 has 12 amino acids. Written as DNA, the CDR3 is TGTGCCAGCAGCAAAGCAGGGTACGAGCAGTACTTC. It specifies CASSKAGYEQYF.

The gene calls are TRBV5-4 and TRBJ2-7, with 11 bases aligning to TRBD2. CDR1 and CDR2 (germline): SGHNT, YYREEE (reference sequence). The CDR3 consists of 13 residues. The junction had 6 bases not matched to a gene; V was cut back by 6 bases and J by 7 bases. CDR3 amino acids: CASMIAGGGEQYF. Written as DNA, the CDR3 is TGTGCCAGCATGATAGCGGGAGGGGGAGAGCAGTACTTC.

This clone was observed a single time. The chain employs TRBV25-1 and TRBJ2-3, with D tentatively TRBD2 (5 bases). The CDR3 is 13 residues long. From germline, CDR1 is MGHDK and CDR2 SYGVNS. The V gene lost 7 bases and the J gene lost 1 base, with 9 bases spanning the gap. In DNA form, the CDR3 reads TGTGCCAGCAATCAGAGGGGCACAGATACGCAGTATTTT. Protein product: CASNQRGTDTQYF.

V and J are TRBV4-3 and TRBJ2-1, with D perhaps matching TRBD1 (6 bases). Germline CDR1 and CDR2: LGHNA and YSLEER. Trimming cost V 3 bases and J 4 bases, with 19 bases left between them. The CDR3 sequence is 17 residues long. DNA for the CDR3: TGCGCCAGCAGCCAGGTTGCAGGACAGCGCGTGTACAATGAGCAGTTCTTC. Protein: CASSQVAGQRVYNEQFF.

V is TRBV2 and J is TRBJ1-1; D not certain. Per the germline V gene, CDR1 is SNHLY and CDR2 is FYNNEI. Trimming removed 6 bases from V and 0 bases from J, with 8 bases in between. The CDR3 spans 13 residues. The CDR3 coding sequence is TGTGCCAGCAGGCGTTGGTTGAACACTGAAGCTTTCTTT. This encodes CASRRWLNTEAFF.

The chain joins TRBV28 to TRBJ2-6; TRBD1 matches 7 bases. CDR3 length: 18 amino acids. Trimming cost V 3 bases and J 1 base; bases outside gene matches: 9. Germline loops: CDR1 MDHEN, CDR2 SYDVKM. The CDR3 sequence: CASSFPEDRTSGANVLTF. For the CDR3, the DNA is TGTGCCAGCAGTTTCCCAGAGGACAGGACATCTGGGGCCAACGTCCTGACTTTC. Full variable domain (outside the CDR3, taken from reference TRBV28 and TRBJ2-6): DVKVTQSSRYLVKRTGEKVFLECVQDMDHENMFWYRQDPGLGLRLIYFSYDVKMKEKGDIPEGYSVSREKKERFSLILESASTNQTSMYLCASSFPEDRTSGANVLTFGAGSRLTVL.

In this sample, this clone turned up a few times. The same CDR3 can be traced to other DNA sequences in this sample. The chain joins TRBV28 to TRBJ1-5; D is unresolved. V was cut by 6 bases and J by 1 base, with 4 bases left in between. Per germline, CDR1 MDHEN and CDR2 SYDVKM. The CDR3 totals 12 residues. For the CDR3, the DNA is TGTGCCAGCAGGGCAAGCAATCAGCCCCAGCATTTT. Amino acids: CASRASNQPQHF.

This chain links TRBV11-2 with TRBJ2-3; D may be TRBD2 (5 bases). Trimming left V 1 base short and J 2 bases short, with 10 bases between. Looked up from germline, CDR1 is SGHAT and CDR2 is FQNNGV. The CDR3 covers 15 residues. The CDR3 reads CASSLVGGYTDTQYF. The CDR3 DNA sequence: TGTGCCAGCAGCTTAGTTGGCGGGTACACAGATACGCAGTATTTT.